This entry lists 15 T cell receptor beta chains sequenced from one sample in a study of CD8 T cells in ankylosing spondylitis. Findings and limits, study-wide: There was a TCR beta motif, made of 7 or 8 highly homologous variants, that appeared characteristic of ankylosing spondylitis blood.

The antigens these receptors bind are not known. TCRdb reanalysed the 5' RACE reads using MiXCR and keeps one entry per CDR3 protein. The sample lists around 450,000 distinct CDR3 sequences; around 26% were seen once. Sequencing used blood, either unsorted or a sorted T cell fraction (not recorded which). Receptors were obtained from a male donor with ankylosing spondylitis.

The chain recombines TRBV6-2 or TRBV6-3 with TRBJ2-1; 8 bases are a match to TRBD2. This CDR3 contains 14 residues. V trimming: 2 bases; J trimming: 10 bases; junction bases outside the gene matches: 7. Germline V gene sequence: CDR1 MNHEY, CDR2 SVGEGT. CDR3 nucleotide sequence: TGTGCCAGCAGTTACCTCCTGGCGGGGGGAGAGCAGTTCTTC. Translating gives CASSYLLAGGEQFF.

This clonotype occurred a few times. The CDR3 DNA sequence: TGTGCCAGCAGTTTAAGCATCCCGACAGGGAACACTGAAGCTTTCTTT. Protein: CASSLSIPTGNTEAFF. The rearrangement links TRBV12-3 or TRBV12-4 to TRBJ1-1, with D tentatively TRBD1 (6 bases). This CDR3 comprises 16 residues. V dropped 2 bases and J dropped 1 base, with 14 bases sitting between them.

This clonotype has a single count. J is TRBJ1-2 and V is TRBV12-3 or TRBV12-4, with D uncertain. There are 14 residues in the CDR3. Trimming cost V 0 bases and J 5 bases, with 10 bases left between them. DNA for the CDR3: TGTGCCAGCAGTTTAGCGGTGGGCAGTTATGGCTACACCTTC. Protein product: CASSLAVGSYGYTF.

This clonotype was seen a single time. The chain is built from TRBV6-5 and TRBJ2-1; tentatively, D is TRBD1 (5 bases). The germline V gene has CDR1 MNHEY and CDR2 SVGAGI. This CDR3 is 15 amino acids long. V was cut by 0 bases and J by 6 bases, with 12 bases left in between. CDR3 in amino acids: CASSYSQGRSNEQFF. The CDR3, as DNA: TGTGCCAGCAGTTACTCTCAGGGTAGAAGCAATGAGCAGTTCTTC.

This clonotype was seen a handful of times. This sequence joins TRBV4-2 and TRBJ1-1; D perhaps matches TRBD1 (5 bases). The CDR3 has 16 residues. Germline-derived CDR1 and CDR2 are LGHNA and YNFKEQ. The ends were cut back, 2 bases at V and 0 bases at J, with 13 bases in the middle. In nucleotides, the CDR3 is TGTGCCAGCAGCCAATTTGCGGGCAGGGTGAACACTGAAGCTTTCTTT. The encoded protein is CASSQFAGRVNTEAFF.

This clonotype was recorded a few times. V is TRBV29-1 and J is TRBJ1-1, with D possibly TRBD1 on 6 matching bases. Germline V lookup: CDR1 SQVTM, CDR2 ANQGSEA. V lost 8 bases, J lost 0 bases, and 19 bases lay in between. The length of the CDR3 is 15 residues. CDR3 residues: CSPAPRRGMNTEAFF. The DNA for the CDR3 is TGCAGCCCAGCCCCTCGCAGGGGCATGAACACTGAAGCTTTCTTT.

The chain joins TRBV10-3 to TRBJ1-2; 8 bases fit TRBD1. The CDR3 length is 15 residues. The V segment lost 5 bases and the J segment 3 bases; nucleotides outside the gene matches: 8. Germline CDR1 and CDR2: ENHRY and SYGVKD. Here the CDR3 DNA reads TGTGCCATCAGTATAGAGACAGGGGCCTACTATGGCTACACCTTC. Translating gives CAISIETGAYYGYTF.

This clonotype was counted a few times. The chain combines TRBV2 with TRBJ1-1; D remains ambiguous. Germline V gene sequence: CDR1 SNHLY, CDR2 FYNNEI. V gave up 6 bases and J gave up 1 base, with 9 bases separating them. This CDR3 comprises 13 residues. The CDR3 spells CASSSRENTEAFF. CDR3 nucleotides: TGTGCCAGCAGCTCAAGGGAGAACACTGAAGCTTTCTTT.

This clonotype was observed a handful of times. J is TRBJ2-5 and V is TRBV4-1; D is undetermined. V was trimmed by 3 bases and J by 1 base, leaving 3 bases between them. The CDR3 has 12 residues. Germline V lookup: CDR1 MGHRA, CDR2 YSYEKL. CDR3 region: CASSHLQETQYF. CDR3 DNA sequence: TGCGCCAGCAGCCACCTCCAAGAGACCCAGTACTTC.

This clonotype was detected ten times or more. The rearrangement uses TRBV11-2 and TRBJ2-2; maybe TRBD2 (5 bases). CDR3 length: 14 amino acids. V shed 11 bases and J shed 1 base, with 14 bases lying between them. The germline V gene has CDR1 SGHAT and CDR2 FQNNGV. In nucleotides, the CDR3 is TGTGCCTCCACGGGGATTATGAACACCGGGGAGCTGTTTTTT. Amino acids: CASTGIMNTGELFF.

A few counts support this clonotype. The chain recombines TRBV20-1 with TRBJ1-1, with no clear D. Trimming pared 0 bases from V and 5 bases from J, leaving 13 bases between. The CDR3 extends over 14 amino acids. CDR1 and CDR2 from the germline V gene are DFQATT and SNEGSKA (reference sequence). The CDR3 DNA is TGCAGTGCTAGAGATCCAATAGGCGGAACTGAAGCTTTCTTT. Its translation is CSARDPIGGTEAFF.

The sample holds a few counts of this clonotype. V gene TRBV29-1 combines with J gene TRBJ1-2, with a tentative D call TRBD1 (6 bases). V was trimmed by 7 bases and J by 8 bases, leaving 17 bases between them. Germline values: CDR1 SQVTM, CDR2 ANQGSEA. The CDR3 runs 12 residues. The DNA of the CDR3 is TGCAGCGCTGGGGGGGGGCGTGGAGGCTACACCTTC. Encoded protein: CSAGGGRGGYTF.

The chain uses TRBV5-1 and TRBJ2-7; D might be TRBD2 (6 bases). The V gene's germline CDR1 is SGHRS and CDR2 YFSETQ. The CDR3 consists of 19 residues. Deletions cut 3 bases from V and 0 bases from J, with 25 bases between. The CDR3 loop is CASSSSPGTAGRGSYEQYF. CDR3 nucleotide sequence: TGCGCCAGCAGCTCCTCTCCAGGGACTGCGGGAAGGGGCTCCTACGAGCAGTACTTC. Supplemented by reference TRBV5-1 and TRBJ2-7, the full variable domain reads KAGVTQTPRYLIKTRGQQVTLSCSPISGHRSVSWYQQTPGQGLQFLFEYFSETQRNKGNFPGRFSGRQFSNSRSEMNVSTLELGDSALYLCASSSSPGTAGRGSYEQYFGPGTRLTVT.

This clonotype was recorded a few times. The CDR3, as DNA: TGTGCCAGCAGTTCGGGACTTCATGGCTACACCTTC. This translates into CASSSGLHGYTF. The V gene is TRBV7-9, the J gene TRBJ1-2, with a possible D match to TRBD1 (5 bases). V lost 6 bases, J lost 6 bases, and 11 bases lay in between. Germline V gives CDR1 SEHNR, CDR2 FQNEAQ (reference sequence). The CDR3 runs 12 residues.

This clonotype was counted only a few times. The chain has TRBV24-1 and TRBJ1-2; the D gene is possibly TRBD1 (6 bases). Trimming took 3 bases from V and 8 from J, leaving 12 bases between them. The CDR3 is made up of 13 amino acids. CDR1 is KGHDR and CDR2 is SFDVKD in the germline V gene. Written as DNA, the CDR3 is TGTGCCACCAGTGATCAGGACAGTCCGGGCTACACCTTC. This sequence encodes CATSDQDSPGYTF.